Described below is a single T cell receptor beta chain sequence and its context. The entry originates in a study of OX40 agonist ivuxolimab in advanced cancers. Trimming removed 4 bases from V and 8 bases from J; junction bases left unmatched: 11. CDR1 is MNHNY and CDR2 is SVGAGI in the germline V gene (reference sequence). The CDR3 is 15 residues long. Libraries were prepared by immunoSEQ multiplex PCR; TCRdb keeps only in-frame clonotypes and omits some of them. The table lists some 76,000 clones, about 80% of them singletons. This sequence was found in an adult with an advanced solid tumor such as melanoma, head and neck, liver or kidney cancer. The chain uses TRBV6-6 and TRBJ2-1; 7 nucleotides line up with TRBD2. The material sequenced was CD4+ or CD8+ T cells sorted from blood, taken in a trial of the OX40 agonist ivuxolimab. The CDR3 loop is CASSSPGEGLDEQFF. Here the CDR3 DNA reads TGTGCCAGCAGTTCCCCGGGGGAGGGTTTGGATGAGCAGTTCTTC.